Shown below are 30 T cell receptor beta chains from a single sample sequenced in a study of blood T cells in healthy people across ages. Alongside a J-beta primer mix, a sample-barcoded 5' primer served in a second PCR lasting about 7 to 11 cycles. Using its own MiXCR run on the 5' RACE reads, TCRdb lists one record per CDR3 protein. The sample records about 680,000 distinct CDR3 sequences, around 49% being singletons. The sequenced sample was blood. These receptors were obtained from a woman aged 60-75 years in good health.

The V and J genes are TRBV9 and TRBJ1-2; D remains unclear. V lost 3 bases and J 2 bases, leaving 8 bases between the germline ends. This CDR3 region has 13 residues. From germline, CDR1 is SGDLS and CDR2 YYNGEE. The CDR3 sequence: CASSADGNYGYTF. In DNA, the CDR3 is TGTGCCAGCAGCGCGGACGGCAACTATGGCTACACCTTC.

The CDR3 bases are TGTGCCAGCAGCCCTAGCGGGTCCCACGAGCAGTACTTC. This codes for CASSPSGSHEQYF. The genes are TRBV7-3 and TRBJ2-7, with 8 bases lining up with TRBD2. Germline V CDR1 and CDR2: SGHTA, FQGTGA. J was trimmed by 5 bases and V by 5 bases; bases with no gene match: 5. The CDR3 consists of 13 residues.

The rearrangement joins TRBV5-1 to TRBJ1-1; no definite D call. The CDR3 extends over 12 amino acids. The V and J ends lost 4 bases and 4 bases respectively, with 8 bases between them. The germline V gene encodes CDR1 SGHRS and CDR2 YFSETQ. In nucleotides, the CDR3 is TGCGCCAGCAGCCGTCCCGCCACTGAAGCTTTCTTT. It codes for CASSRPATEAFF.

This chain joins TRBV6-6 and TRBJ2-7, with 11 bases identical to TRBD2. The CDR3 covers 15 residues. The ends lost 6 bases at V and 6 bases at J; junction bases unmatched: 10. In germline, CDR1 is MNHNY, CDR2 SVGAGI (reference sequence). The CDR3 DNA sequence: TGTGCCAGCAGACCCACTAGCGGGAGATTAGGCGAGCAGTACTTC. It codes for CASRPTSGRLGEQYF.

The chain couples TRBV7-6 to TRBJ2-5; maybe TRBD1 (6 bases). CDR3 length: 16 amino acids. Germline V lookup: CDR1 SGHVS, CDR2 FNYEAQ. V dropped 3 bases and J dropped 9 bases, with 23 bases sitting between them. CDR3: CASSLGIGSDSGPQYF. The DNA for the CDR3 is TGTGCCAGCAGCTTGGGAATCGGTTCGGACAGTGGCCCCCAGTACTTC.

The V gene is TRBV7-2, the J gene TRBJ2-1; possibly TRBD2 for D (6 bases). Between the trimmed V and J ends, which lost 2 bases and 8 bases, there was a span of 13 bases. Looked up from germline, CDR1 is SGHTA and CDR2 is FQGNSA. This CDR3 spans 14 amino acids. CDR3 protein: CASSLRRLVDEQFF. The CDR3 coding sequence is TGTGCCAGCAGCTTACGAAGACTAGTCGATGAGCAGTTCTTC.

V gene TRBV20-1 combines with J gene TRBJ2-1, with TRBD2 matching over 8 bases. Germline assignment: CDR1 DFQATT and CDR2 SNEGSKA (reference sequence). The CDR3 totals 17 residues. V lost 3 bases, J lost 12 bases, and 22 bases stayed unmatched. The CDR3 here is CSARLPTGTRGGVGQFF. DNA for the CDR3: TGCAGTGCTAGGTTGCCCACCGGGACTAGGGGTGGGGTGGGGCAGTTCTTC.

This clonotype turned up a few times. This chain joins TRBV20-1 and TRBJ2-7; 9 positions agree with TRBD1. The DNA end is a closer match to TRBJ2-5, so the J assignment may be wrong. From germline, CDR1 is DFQATT and CDR2 SNEGSKA (reference sequence). This CDR3 spans 15 amino acids. The chain's CDR3 is CSARPSDRGDKTQYF. The DNA of the CDR3 is TGCAGTGCTAGGCCTTCAGACAGGGGGGACAAGACCCAGTACTTC.

This chain uses TRBV30 with TRBJ2-7; tentative D call: TRBD1 (6 bases). Germline loops: CDR1 GTSNPN, CDR2 SVGIG (reference sequence). This CDR3 contains 12 residues. Trimming left V 8 bases short and J 3 bases short, with 14 bases between. Here the CDR3 reads CAGGDKRYEQYF. The CDR3 DNA sequence: TGTGCCGGGGGCGACAAGCGCTACGAGCAGTACTTC. The full variable domain, completed using reference TRBV30 and TRBJ2-7, is SQTIHQWPATLVQPVGSPLSLECTVEGTSNPNLYWYRQAAGRGLQLLFYSVGIGQISSEVPQNLSASRPQDRQFILSSKKLLLSDSGFYLCAGGDKRYEQYFGPGTRLTVT.

On this clonotype itself: Possible read error: a much larger clone is one base away. The V gene is TRBV6-2 or TRBV6-3, the J gene TRBJ2-1; 8 bases agree with TRBD2. The CDR3 has 15 residues. Trimming took 6 bases from V and 10 from J; bases not matched to a gene: 14. CDR1 and CDR2 from the germline V gene are MNHEY and SVGEGT. CDR3 nucleotide sequence: TGTGCCAGCAGGCCCACTAGCGGATTTTGGGTAGAGCAGTTCTTC. Protein product: CASRPTSGFWVEQFF.

The chain is built from TRBV9 and TRBJ2-5; D possibly corresponds to TRBD2 (6 bases). V was pared by 4 bases and J by 4 bases, with 17 bases between. Germline CDR1 is SGDLS and CDR2 is YYNGEE. CDR3 length: 15 residues. DNA of the CDR3: TGTGCCAGCAGCCCAATACTAGCATCAGGAGAGACCCAGTACTTC. Translated: CASSPILASGETQYF.

This clonotype was observed many times. The chain is built from TRBV20-1 and TRBJ2-3; D might be TRBD2 (5 bases). Per germline, CDR1 DFQATT and CDR2 SNEGSKA (reference sequence). V was trimmed by 5 bases and J by 4 bases, leaving 10 bases between them. The CDR3 is 12 residues long. The CDR3 reads CSAALASDTQYF. Here the CDR3 DNA reads TGCAGTGCTGCCCTAGCTTCAGATACGCAGTATTTT.

This sequence joins TRBV7-9 and TRBJ2-4; perhaps D is TRBD1 or TRBD2 (7 bases each). The DNA end is more similar to TRBJ2-7, so the J call may be wrong. Germline assignment: CDR1 SEHNR and CDR2 FQNEAQ (reference sequence). The CDR3 consists of 16 residues. CDR3 in DNA: TGTGCCAGCAGCTTATATGCGAACAGGGGAGGGGACGAGCAGTACTTC. It encodes CASSLYANRGGDEQYF.

The genes are TRBV20-1 and TRBJ1-6; 8 positions agree with TRBD1. Losses at the gene ends were 7 bases for V and 8 bases for J; bases not matched to a gene: 7. Germline CDR1 is DFQATT and CDR2 is SNEGSKA (reference sequence). The CDR3 loop spans 13 amino acids. The CDR3 reads CSGTDRVHSPLHF. In nucleotides, the CDR3 is TGCAGTGGAACGGACAGGGTGCATTCACCCCTCCACTTT.

A few counts support this clonotype. This clone may be a read error of a much larger clone one base away. The V call is TRBV7-2, the J call TRBJ2-7; the match to TRBD2 covers 11 bases. The closer fit of TRBJ2-1 to the DNA end suggests the J call may be wrong. In germline, CDR1 is SGHTA, CDR2 FQGNSA. This CDR3 has 15 residues. CDR3 protein: CASSLAGLADYEQFF. DNA for the CDR3: TGTGCCAGCAGCTTAGCGGGACTAGCGGATTACGAGCAGTTCTTC.

With regard to this clonotype: A clone one base away is much larger, so this may be a read error. This rearrangement joins TRBV12-3 or TRBV12-4 to TRBJ2-7; 7 nucleotides match TRBD1. The length of the CDR3 is 15 residues. With V trimmed by 8 bases and J by 0 bases, 10 bases remained unmatched. The CDR3 DNA sequence: TGTGCCAGCGGCTTGGAGAGGACAGGCTCCTACGAGCAGTACTTC. Translated: CASGLERTGSYEQYF.

The chain links TRBV29-1 to TRBJ2-5; 12 bases are a match to TRBD2. Germline V lookup: CDR1 SQVTM, CDR2 ANQGSEA. This CDR3 has 13 residues. V was clipped by 6 bases and J by 1 base; unmatched bases: 0. The CDR3 DNA follows: TGCAGCGTGACTAGCGGGAGCCAAGAGACCCAGTACTTC. Its protein is CSVTSGSQETQYF.

Remarks on this clonotype: This sequence may be a read error, since a much larger clone differs from it by one base. CDR3 DNA: TGTGCCAGCAGCTCGGACAGGGGGACCTACAATGAGCAGTACTTC. It specifies CASSSDRGTYNEQYF. This rearrangement joins TRBV7-3 to TRBJ2-7; 10 nucleotides align to TRBD1. J lost 7 bases, V lost 4 bases, and 10 bases had no gene match. Germline V gene lookup returns CDR1 SGHTA and CDR2 FQGTGA. This CDR3 region has 15 residues.

CDR3 region: CASTPERTSEYNEQFF. The CDR3 region has the DNA TGTGCCAGCACTCCCGAAAGGACTAGCGAATACAATGAGCAGTTCTTC. The chain joins TRBV28 to TRBJ2-1; TRBD2 matches at 9 bases. The ends lost 7 bases at V and 4 bases at J; junction bases unmatched: 11. In germline, CDR1 is MDHEN, CDR2 SYDVKM. This CDR3 contains 16 residues.

The rearrangement links TRBV2 to TRBJ1-2; D not certain. V was shortened by 4 bases and J by 8 bases, with 11 bases between the two germline ends. Germline assignment: CDR1 SNHLY and CDR2 FYNNEI. This CDR3 has 12 residues. The CDR3 DNA sequence: TGTGCCAGCAGTGTCGTCCCGCAAGGCTACACCTTC. It yields the protein CASSVVPQGYTF. Full variable domain (rest looked up from reference TRBV2 and TRBJ1-2): EPEVTQTPSHQVTQMGQEVILRCVPISNHLYFYWYRQILGQKVEFLVSFYNNEISEKSEIFDDQFSVERPDGSNFTLKIRSTKLEDSAMYFCASSVVPQGYTFGSGTRLTVV.

The V gene is TRBV28, the J gene TRBJ2-4; 8 bases map to TRBD1. Germline V gene sequence: CDR1 MDHEN, CDR2 SYDVKM. The CDR3 length is 12 residues. J lost 14 bases, V lost 4 bases, and 7 bases had no gene match. The CDR3 DNA reads TGTGCCAGCAGTTCTCGGACAGGGAATGAGTACTTC. This encodes CASSSRTGNEYF. Full variable domain (rest looked up from reference TRBV28 and TRBJ2-4): DVKVTQSSRYLVKRTGEKVFLECVQDMDHENMFWYRQDPGLGLRLIYFSYDVKMKEKGDIPEGYSVSREKKERFSLILESASTNQTSMYLCASSSRTGNEYFGAGTRLSVL.

On this clonotype itself: A junction end diverges from the germline sequence, so it may reflect a read error. The chain employs TRBV2 and TRBJ2-5; no definite D call. This CDR3 comprises 14 residues. Germline assignment: CDR1 SNHLY and CDR2 FYNNEI. The CDR3 region is CAGSVGRHQETQYF. CDR3 bases: TGTGCCGGCAGTGTGGGCAGACACCAAGAGACCCAGTACTTC.

This clonotype showed up just a few times. This chain connects TRBV29-1 to TRBJ2-7, with TRBD1 matching 9 bases. This CDR3 contains 15 residues. CDR1 SQVTM and CDR2 ANQGSEA come from the germline V gene. The ends lost 3 bases at V and 3 bases at J; junction bases unmatched: 9. The CDR3 loop reads CSVEAVRQGVYEQYF. For the CDR3, the DNA is TGCAGCGTTGAGGCTGTAAGACAGGGGGTCTACGAGCAGTACTTC.

The CDR3: CASSAGQGGYTF. The CDR3 DNA reads as TGTGCCAGCAGTGCAGGACAGGGAGGCTACACCTTC. V is TRBV2 and J is TRBJ1-2; TRBD1 matches 8 bases. This CDR3 has 12 residues. Looked up from germline, CDR1 is SNHLY and CDR2 is FYNNEI. Trimming at V came to 4 bases and at J to 8 bases, leaving 3 bases not matched to a gene.

The chain joins TRBV4-3 to TRBJ1-6, with D perhaps matching TRBD1 (5 bases). The germline V gene has CDR1 LGHNA and CDR2 YSLEER. Trimming left V 1 base short and J 4 bases short, with 14 bases between. This CDR3 is 17 amino acids long. Here the CDR3 DNA reads TGCGCCAGCAGCCAAGGGGGCGGCGGGGGGTATAATTCACCCCTCCACTTT. This encodes CASSQGGGGGYNSPLHF.

The chain has TRBV20-1 and TRBJ2-1; possibly TRBD2 for D (6 bases). The CDR3 totals 15 residues. V was shortened by 2 bases and J by 9 bases, with 20 bases between the two germline ends. The germline gives CDR1 DFQATT, CDR2 SNEGSKA (reference sequence). CDR3 nucleotide sequence: TGCAGTGCTAGACCTCACTTTACGCGGGACGGTGAGCAGTTCTTC. Its translation: CSARPHFTRDGEQFF.

The chain joins TRBV6-6 to TRBJ1-4, with unresolved D. From germline, CDR1 is MNHNY and CDR2 SVGAGI (reference sequence). The CDR3 runs 14 residues. V was pared by 7 bases and J by 0 bases, with 9 bases between. CDR3 residues: CASKSTATNEKLFF. The CDR3 DNA reads TGTGCCAGCAAATCAACCGCAACTAATGAAAAACTGTTTTTT.

In its sample, this clonotype was seen a few times. The chain is built from TRBV13 and TRBJ1-2; the D gene is possibly TRBD1 (5 bases). The germline gives CDR1 PRHDT, CDR2 FYEKMQ (reference sequence). Trimming took off 4 bases at V and 4 bases at J, with 16 bases between the two ends. The CDR3 consists of 15 residues. CDR3 protein: CASSSPGTQGYGYTF. CDR3 nucleotides: TGTGCCAGCAGCTCGCCCGGGACCCAGGGCTATGGCTACACCTTC.

This clonotype was seen more than once but under ten times. CDR3 region: CASSSGTSVTDTQYF. Here the CDR3 DNA reads TGCGCCAGCAGCTCCGGGACTAGCGTGACAGATACGCAGTATTTT. The chain carries TRBV5-1 and TRBJ2-3, with 10 bases that match TRBD2. CDR3 length equals 15 residues. Per germline, CDR1 SGHRS and CDR2 YFSETQ. The ends lost 3 bases at V and 3 bases at J; junction bases unmatched: 4.

This clonotype was observed once. In nucleotides, the CDR3 is TGTGCCAGCAGCGTAGGGGGGACTAGCGGGGACCTCAAGCAGTACTTC. It yields the protein CASSVGGTSGDLKQYF. V is TRBV9 and J is TRBJ2-4, with 13 bases aligning to TRBD2. In germline, CDR1 is SGDLS, CDR2 YYNGEE. Germline trimming cut 0 bases from V and 13 bases from J; bases unmatched to any gene: 10. The CDR3 spans 16 residues.